The present entry profiles one T cell receptor (beta chain) with its context. The germline V gene has CDR1 SGHDN and CDR2 FVKESK. CDR3 length: 16 residues. V lost 0 bases to trimming and J lost 8 bases; unmatched junction nucleotides: 8. This entry comes from a study of technical replicates of blood from a few donors. TCRdb's table, derived via immunoSEQ multiplex PCR, lists solely in-frame clones and lacks some. The sample has some 91,000 clones; under 97% are singletons. The chain links TRBV14 to TRBJ2-1; 9 nucleotides match TRBD1. The material sequenced was T cells isolated from PBMCs. The source is a human donor in good health. The CDR3 protein is CASSQDGTGILDEQFF. The CDR3 DNA sequence: TGTGCCAGCAGCCAAGATGGGACAGGGATTCTCGATGAGCAGTTCTTC.